This T cell receptor (beta chain) originates from a study of T-cell reconstitution after alpha-beta-depleted transplantation in children (dated by TCRdb to about 2016). Concerning the study at large: T-cell immune reconstitution after TCRalphabeta/CD19-depleted allogeneic hematopoietic cell transplantation in children was quantitatively tracked in the study by means of TCR repertoire profiling.

The germline V end is reduced by 5 bases and the J end by 0 bases; junction bases left unmatched: 3. The CDR3, cysteine through phenylalanine, is 14 amino acids long. Here the CDR3 DNA is all that survives: 42 bases in frame from base 1. The CDR1 and CDR2 encoded by the germline V gene are SQVTM and ANQGSEA. The sample's treatment or condition label, in plain terms: allogeneic hematopoietic cell transplantation with graft depleted of TCRalphabeta T cells and CD19 B cells. The children who served as transplant recipients had been given grafts of TCRalphabeta/CD19-depleted allogeneic hematopoietic cells. To prepare the library, PCR was applied. The sample was run on an Illumina HiSeq 2500. TCR libraries were prepared with molecular barcoding, using unique molecular identifiers to normalize TCRbeta repertoire quantification. The raw public data were reprocessed by TCRdb itself: fastp quality trimming at Q25, MiXCR clonotype calling, in-frame beta chains only. When rows share a CDR3 protein, they turn into one entry using the most common DNA and genes. Here the sample has about a million distinct CDR3 sequences; around 30% occur a single time. 25% to 35% of the sample is held by the ten biggest clonotypes.

This clonotype was observed a few times. Its antigen remains unidentified. No base-level quality is on record; no much larger clone is a single base apart. Study-wide findings and limitations: The apparently early recovery of alphabetaT-cell counts about two months after transplant reportedly depended on only several hundred rapidly expanded clones that came from non-depleted graft cells. In some patients, the high TCRbeta diversity seen at day 60 was put down to recipient T cells and intrathymic progenitors that had survived conditioning. Over the following months the frequencies of hyperexpanded clones went down, and after one year T-cell counts and TCRbeta diversity were mostly credited to newly produced T cells.

This specimen was PBMCs, mostly from graft donor cells, taken 360 days after TCRalphabeta/CD19-depleted stem cell transplant. The chain joins TRBV29-1 to TRBJ2-4, with TRBD1 identical over 8 junction bases. This TCR was sampled from a boy under three years old who had a stem cell transplant for SCID, so the T cells may come from the graft donor. The bases read TGCAGCGTTCGGGACAGGTTAGCCAAAAACATTCAGTACTTC. The encoded protein is CSVRDRLAKNIQYF.